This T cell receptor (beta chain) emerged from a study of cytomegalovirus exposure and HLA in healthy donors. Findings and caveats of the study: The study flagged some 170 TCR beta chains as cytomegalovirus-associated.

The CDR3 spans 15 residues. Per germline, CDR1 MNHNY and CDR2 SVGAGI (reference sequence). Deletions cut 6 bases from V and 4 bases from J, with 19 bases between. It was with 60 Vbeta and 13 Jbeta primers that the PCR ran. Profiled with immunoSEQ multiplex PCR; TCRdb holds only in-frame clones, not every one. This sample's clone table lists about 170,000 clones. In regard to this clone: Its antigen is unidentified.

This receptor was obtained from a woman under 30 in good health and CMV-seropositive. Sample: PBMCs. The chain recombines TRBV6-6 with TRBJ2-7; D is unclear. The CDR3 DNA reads TGTGCCAGCAGCCTTCGGCCAGCTAGAAATTACGAGCAGTACTTC. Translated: CASSLRPARNYEQYF.